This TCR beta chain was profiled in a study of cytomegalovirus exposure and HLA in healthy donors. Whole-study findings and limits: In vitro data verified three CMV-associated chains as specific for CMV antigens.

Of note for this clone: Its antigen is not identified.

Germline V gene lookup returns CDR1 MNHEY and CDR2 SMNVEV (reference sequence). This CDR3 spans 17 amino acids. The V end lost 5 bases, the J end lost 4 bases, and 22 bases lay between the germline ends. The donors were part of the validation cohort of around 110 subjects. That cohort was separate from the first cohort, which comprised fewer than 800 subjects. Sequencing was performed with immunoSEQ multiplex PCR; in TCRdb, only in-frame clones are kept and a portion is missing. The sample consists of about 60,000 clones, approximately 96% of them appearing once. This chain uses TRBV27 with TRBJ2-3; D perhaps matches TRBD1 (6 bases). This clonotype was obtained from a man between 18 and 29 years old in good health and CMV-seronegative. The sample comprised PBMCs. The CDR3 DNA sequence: TGTGCCAGCAGTGCTGGATTTTTAGGGGGTGAGGCAGATACGCAGTATTTT. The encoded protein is CASSAGFLGGEADTQYF.